What follows are 2 T cell receptor beta chains derived from one specimen sequenced in a study of T cell repertoires in cytomegalovirus infection. TCRdb called the reads again in MiXCR, with one record for every CDR3 protein. The sample has 250,000 to 400,000 distinct CDR3 sequences, 25% seen once. Their cognate antigens are unknown. Here the sequenced sample was cultured PBMCs, taken from culture after CMV antigen stimulation. The source is a human donor in good health (CMV status not recorded). Some clones in this sample may be carry-over from other donors' samples.

The CDR3 DNA reads TGTGCCAGCAGCTTAGGTATCCACCTCAGCGAGCAGTACGTC. This encodes CASSLGIHLSEQYV. This chain uses TRBV7-2 with TRBJ2-7; D gene unclear. The CDR3 contains 14 residues. Germline V gene data show CDR1 as SGHTA and CDR2 as FQGNSA. Trimming pared 1 base from V and 6 bases from J, leaving 13 bases between.

The V gene is TRBV12-3 or TRBV12-4, the J gene TRBJ1-5; 7 bases map to TRBD1. The CDR3 contains 15 residues. The J segment lost 7 bases and the V segment lost 6 bases, leaving 12 bases of the junction unmatched. Here the CDR3 reads CASRSRTGPGQPQHF. The DNA for the CDR3 is TGTGCCAGCAGGTCCCGGACAGGCCCGGGACAGCCCCAGCATTTT.